The 5 T cell receptor beta chains below all came from one sample that was sequenced in a study of blood T cells in healthy people across ages. The use of a sample-barcoded 5' primer and a J-beta primer mix characterized a second PCR of about 7 to 12 cycles. MiXCR was run by TCRdb on the 5' RACE reads, yielding one entry per CDR3 protein. The sample yields 870,000 or so distinct CDR3 sequences, around 26% seen once. Sequenced sample: blood. These receptors originate from a woman of 80 years or more in good health.

Details on this clonotype: A much larger clone is a single base away; this may be a read error. The genes are TRBV3-1 and TRBJ2-5, with a tentative D call TRBD1 (6 bases). Germline CDR1 and CDR2: LGHDT and YNNKEL (reference sequence). The CDR3 spans 19 residues. V shed 6 bases and J shed 2 bases, with 28 bases lying between them. The CDR3 DNA follows: TGTGCCAGCAGTTACGGACCCTTCCAAGTGACAGGCAAACAAGAGACCCAGTACTTC. It translates to CASSYGPFQVTGKQETQYF.

This sequence joins TRBV6-2 or TRBV6-3 and TRBJ2-7; 7 positions agree with TRBD1. CDR1 and CDR2 (germline): MNHEY, SVGEGT. The CDR3 contains 16 residues. V gave up 7 bases and J gave up 7 bases; unmatched junction bases: 19. The CDR3 here is CASTKDRMGTGNEQYF. The DNA of the CDR3 is TGTGCCAGCACCAAGGACAGGATGGGGACCGGGAATGAGCAGTACTTC.

V is TRBV20-1 and J is TRBJ2-7; D might be TRBD1 or TRBD2, each matching 5 bases. The length of the CDR3 is 12 residues. Trimming took off 6 bases at V and 4 bases at J, with 13 bases between the two ends. CDR1 DFQATT and CDR2 SNEGSKA come from the germline V gene (reference sequence). CDR3 region: CSARGVDYEQYF. The CDR3 DNA reads TGCAGTGCACGAGGGGTCGATTACGAGCAGTACTTC.

This clonotype was counted ten times or more. This chain joins TRBV7-2 and TRBJ2-2; TRBD2 matches 10 bases. The germline V gene has CDR1 SGHTA and CDR2 FQGNSA. Losses at the gene ends were 1 base for V and 1 base for J; bases not matched to a gene: 6. This CDR3 region has 18 residues. CDR3 in DNA: TGTGCCAGCAGCTTAGGTCTAGCGGGGGCCGTGAACACCGGGGAGCTGTTTTTT. Its protein is CASSLGLAGAVNTGELFF. The variable domain in full, completed from reference TRBV7-2 and TRBJ2-2, reads GAGVSQSPSNKVTEKGKDVELRCDPISGHTALYWYRQSLGQGLEFLIYFQGNSAPDKSGLPSDRFSAERTGGSVSTLTIQRTQQEDSAVYLCASSLGLAGAVNTGELFFGEGSRLTVL.

The V and J genes are TRBV6-5 and TRBJ1-2; 8 bases match TRBD1. CDR3 size: 16 residues. Germline trimming cut 0 bases from V and 8 bases from J; bases unmatched to any gene: 11. Germline V CDR1 and CDR2: MNHEY, SVGAGI. The CDR3 coding sequence is TGTGCCAGCAGTTACTCGGGGACAGGAGCTTCCCCCGGCTACACCTTC. Its translation: CASSYSGTGASPGYTF.